These T cell receptor beta chains were read from a single sample in a study of Ad26.COV2.S vaccination and SARS-CoV-2 variants. The data were produced by immunoSEQ multiplex PCR, yet TCRdb's version contains in-frame clones alone and is incomplete. The sample records around 500,000 clones, about 88% being singletons. This specimen consisted of peripheral blood, obtained in a trial of Ad26.COV2.S vaccine versus placebo. These receptors were collected from a person between 18 and 60 years old who received the Ad26.COV2.S COVID-19 vaccine or a placebo. Both conserved end residues are part of each CDR3. D genes are given only for firm matches. Clone size, where shown, is once, few, many, or a class for clones that have expanded.

clone_size: -; d_call: -; j_call: TRBJ2-6; v_call: TRBV27; cdr3_nt: TGTGCCAGCAGTTTCCAGCTCTCTGGGGCCAACGTCCTGACTTTC; cdr3_aa: CASSFQLSGANVLTF
clone_size: -; d_call: -; j_call: TRBJ1-1; v_call: TRBV18; cdr3_nt: TGTGCCAGCTCGTTGAGCACTGAAGCTTTCTTT; cdr3_aa: CASSLSTEAFF
clone_size: -; d_call: TRBD2; j_call: TRBJ2-1; v_call: TRBV4-2; cdr3_nt: TGTGCCAGCAGCTCCCGAAAGACTAGCGGGGGGGAGGAGCAGTTCTTC; cdr3_aa: CASSSRKTSGGEEQFF
clone_size: -; d_call: -; j_call: TRBJ1-3; v_call: TRBV7-8; cdr3_nt: TGTGCCAGCAGCTTAGGGATTCAGACAGGCCACTCTGGAAACACCATATATTTT; cdr3_aa: CASSLGIQTGHSGNTIYF
clone_size: -; d_call: TRBD2; j_call: TRBJ2-1; v_call: TRBV19; cdr3_nt: TGTGCCAATACCTCGGGACTAGATTACAATGAGCAGTTCTTC; cdr3_aa: CANTSGLDYNEQFF
clone_size: -; d_call: TRBD1; j_call: TRBJ1-5; v_call: TRBV5-1; cdr3_nt: TGCGCCAGCAGTGAAGGGGGCCAGAATCAGCCCCAGCATTTT; cdr3_aa: CASSEGGQNQPQHF
clone_size: -; d_call: -; j_call: TRBJ1-1; v_call: TRBV6-1; cdr3_nt: TGTGCCAGCAGTGAAGCGGTCCCCCTCGGAGCTTTCTTT; cdr3_aa: CASSEAVPLGAFF
clone_size: once; d_call: TRBD2; j_call: TRBJ2-1; v_call: TRBV2; cdr3_nt: TGTGCCAGCAGTGATAAGTGGGAGGGCCACTACAATGAGCAGTTCTTC; cdr3_aa: CASSDKWEGHYNEQFF
clone_size: -; d_call: -; j_call: TRBJ2-1; v_call: TRBV7-2; cdr3_nt: TGTGCCAGCAGCTCACCGGTTTACAATGAGCAGTTCTTC; cdr3_aa: CASSSPVYNEQFF
clone_size: -; d_call: TRBD1; j_call: TRBJ1-2; v_call: TRBV7-9; cdr3_nt: TGTGCCAGCAGCCGGGACAGGGGGGCAGAAAAAAATGGCTACACCTTC; cdr3_aa: CASSRDRGAEKNGYTF
clone_size: -; d_call: -; j_call: TRBJ2-1; v_call: TRBV5-1; cdr3_nt: TGCGCCAGCAGCTTGGCGGCGGGTGGGTCTGATAGTGAGCAGTTCTTC; cdr3_aa: CASSLAAGGSDSEQFF
clone_size: -; d_call: -; j_call: TRBJ1-2; v_call: TRBV28; cdr3_nt: TGTGCCAGCAGTTTGGGGGCCGGGTGGATGGGTGGCTACACCTTC; cdr3_aa: CASSLGAGWMGGYTF
clone_size: few; d_call: -; j_call: TRBJ1-2; v_call: TRBV5-1; cdr3_nt: TGCGCCAGCAGCTTGGAAGGGGGCTACACCTTC; cdr3_aa: CASSLEGGYTF
clone_size: once; d_call: -; j_call: TRBJ2-5; v_call: TRBV24-1; cdr3_nt: TGTGCCACCAGTGTCGCAGGGGAAGAGACCCAGTACTTC; cdr3_aa: CATSVAGEETQYF
clone_size: -; d_call: -; j_call: TRBJ1-5; v_call: TRBV6-5; cdr3_nt: TGTGCCAGCAGTTACACAGCTGGCAATCAGCCCCAGCATTTT; cdr3_aa: CASSYTAGNQPQHF
clone_size: -; d_call: -; j_call: TRBJ2-5; v_call: TRBV12-3/TRBV12-4; cdr3_nt: TGTGCCAGCAGTTTTAATATTGAAGAGACCCAGTACTTC; cdr3_aa: CASSFNIEETQYF
clone_size: -; d_call: TRBD1; j_call: TRBJ1-5; v_call: TRBV19; cdr3_nt: TGTGCCAGTAGTACCGACAGGGCTAAAAATCAGCCCCAGCATTTT; cdr3_aa: CASSTDRAKNQPQHF
clone_size: -; d_call: -; j_call: TRBJ2-7; v_call: TRBV5-6; cdr3_nt: TGTGCCAGCAGCCCGGAAGACGGGTACTACGAGCAGTACTTC; cdr3_aa: CASSPEDGYYEQYF
clone_size: -; d_call: -; j_call: TRBJ2-3; v_call: TRBV5-8; cdr3_nt: TGTGCCAGCAGCTGGACAGACACAGATACGCAGTATTTT; cdr3_aa: CASSWTDTDTQYF
clone_size: -; d_call: -; j_call: TRBJ1-3; v_call: TRBV6-2/TRBV6-3; cdr3_nt: TGTGCCAGCAGTTGGAACCCGGGTCCCTCTGGAAACACCATATATTTT; cdr3_aa: CASSWNPGPSGNTIYF
clone_size: -; d_call: -; j_call: TRBJ1-3; v_call: TRBV15; cdr3_nt: TGTGCCACCAGCAGAGACAGGGCGCAAGGAAACACCATATATTTT; cdr3_aa: CATSRDRAQGNTIYF